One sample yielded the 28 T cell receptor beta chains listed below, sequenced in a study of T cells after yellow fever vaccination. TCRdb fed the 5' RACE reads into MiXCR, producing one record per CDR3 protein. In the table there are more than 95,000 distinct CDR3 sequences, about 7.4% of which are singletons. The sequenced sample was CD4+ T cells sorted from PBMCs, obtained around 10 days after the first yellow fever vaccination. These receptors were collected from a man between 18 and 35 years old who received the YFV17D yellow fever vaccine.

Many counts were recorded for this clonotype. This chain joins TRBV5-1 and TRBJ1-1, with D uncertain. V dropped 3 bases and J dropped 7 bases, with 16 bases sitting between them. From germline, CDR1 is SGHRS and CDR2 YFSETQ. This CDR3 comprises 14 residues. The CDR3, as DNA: TGCGCCAGCAGCTCCGCGCCGGCCGGGGATGAAGCTTTCTTT. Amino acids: CASSSAPAGDEAFF.

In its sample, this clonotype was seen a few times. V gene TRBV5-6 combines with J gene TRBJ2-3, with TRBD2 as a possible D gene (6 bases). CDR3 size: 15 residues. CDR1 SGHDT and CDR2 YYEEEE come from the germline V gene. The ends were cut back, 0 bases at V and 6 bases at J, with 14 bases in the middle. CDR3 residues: CASSLGSGRWDTQYF. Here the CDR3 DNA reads TGTGCCAGCAGCTTGGGGTCAGGGAGGTGGGATACGCAGTATTTT.

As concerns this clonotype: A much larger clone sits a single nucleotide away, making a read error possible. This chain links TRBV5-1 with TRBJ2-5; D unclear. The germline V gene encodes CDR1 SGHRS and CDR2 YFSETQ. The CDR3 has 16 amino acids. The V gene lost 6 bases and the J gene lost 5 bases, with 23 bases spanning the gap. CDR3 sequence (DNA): TGCGCCAGCATCCCAGGCCGAGCGTGGGCCGGGGAGACCCAGTACTTC. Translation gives CASIPGRAWAGETQYF.

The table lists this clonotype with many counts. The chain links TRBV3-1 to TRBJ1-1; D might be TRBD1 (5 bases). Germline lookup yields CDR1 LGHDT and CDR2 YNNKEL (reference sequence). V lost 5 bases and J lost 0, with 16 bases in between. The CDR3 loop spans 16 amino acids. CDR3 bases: TGTGCCAGCAGCTGGGGGGGATCGGGTATGAACACTGAAGCTTTCTTT. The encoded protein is CASSWGGSGMNTEAFF.

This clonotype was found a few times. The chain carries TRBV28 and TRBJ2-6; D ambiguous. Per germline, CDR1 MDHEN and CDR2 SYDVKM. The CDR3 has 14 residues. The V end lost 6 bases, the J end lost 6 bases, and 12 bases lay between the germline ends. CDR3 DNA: TGTGCCAGCAGCTCCCCTACCTTGGCCAACGTCCTGACTTTC. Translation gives CASSSPTLANVLTF.

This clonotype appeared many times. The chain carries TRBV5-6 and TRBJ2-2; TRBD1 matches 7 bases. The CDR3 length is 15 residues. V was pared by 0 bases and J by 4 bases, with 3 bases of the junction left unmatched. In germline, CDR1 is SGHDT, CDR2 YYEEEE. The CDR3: CASSLEGAVTGELFF. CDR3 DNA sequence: TGTGCCAGCAGCTTGGAGGGGGCAGTCACCGGGGAGCTGTTTTTT.

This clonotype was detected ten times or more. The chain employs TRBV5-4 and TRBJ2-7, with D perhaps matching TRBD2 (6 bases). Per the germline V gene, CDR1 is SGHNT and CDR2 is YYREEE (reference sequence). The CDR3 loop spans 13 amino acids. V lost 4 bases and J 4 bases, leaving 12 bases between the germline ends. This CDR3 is CASSRGGEYEQYV. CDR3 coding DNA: TGTGCCAGCAGCCGAGGCGGGGAATACGAGCAGTACGTC.

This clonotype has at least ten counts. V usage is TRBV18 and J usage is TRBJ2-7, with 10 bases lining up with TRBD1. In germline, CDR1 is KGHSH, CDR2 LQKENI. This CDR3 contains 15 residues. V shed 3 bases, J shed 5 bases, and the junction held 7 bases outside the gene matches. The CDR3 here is CASSPTGTGDNEQYF. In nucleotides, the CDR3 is TGTGCCAGCTCACCTACCGGGACAGGGGACAACGAGCAGTACTTC. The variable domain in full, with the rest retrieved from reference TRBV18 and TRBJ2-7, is NAGVMQNPRHLVRRRGQEARLRCSPMKGHSHVYWYRQLPEEGLKFMVYLQKENIIDESGMPKERFSAEFPKEGPSILRIQQVVRGDSAAYFCASSPTGTGDNEQYFGPGTRLTVT.

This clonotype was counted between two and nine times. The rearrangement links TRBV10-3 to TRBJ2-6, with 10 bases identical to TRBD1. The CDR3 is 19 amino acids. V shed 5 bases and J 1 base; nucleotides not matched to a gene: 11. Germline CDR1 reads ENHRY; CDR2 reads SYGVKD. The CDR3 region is CAISIPGQGRASGANVLTF. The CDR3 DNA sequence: TGTGCCATCAGTATACCGGGACAGGGGCGGGCGTCTGGGGCCAACGTCCTGACTTTC.

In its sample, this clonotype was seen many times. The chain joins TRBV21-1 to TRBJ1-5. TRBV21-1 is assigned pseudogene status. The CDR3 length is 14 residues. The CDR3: CASSKSPNNQPQHF. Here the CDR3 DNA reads TGTGCCAGCAGCAAATCGCCTAACAATCAGCCCCAGCATTTT.

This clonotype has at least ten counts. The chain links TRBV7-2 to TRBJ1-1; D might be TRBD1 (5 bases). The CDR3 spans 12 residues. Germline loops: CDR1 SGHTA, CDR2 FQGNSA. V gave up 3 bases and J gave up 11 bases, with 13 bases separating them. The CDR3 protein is CASSFGQGRAFF. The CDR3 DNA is TGTGCCAGCAGCTTCGGGCAGGGTAGGGCTTTCTTT. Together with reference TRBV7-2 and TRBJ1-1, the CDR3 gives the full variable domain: GAGVSQSPSNKVTEKGKDVELRCDPISGHTALYWYRQSLGQGLEFLIYFQGNSAPDKSGLPSDRFSAERTGGSVSTLTIQRTQQEDSAVYLCASSFGQGRAFFGQGTRLTVV.

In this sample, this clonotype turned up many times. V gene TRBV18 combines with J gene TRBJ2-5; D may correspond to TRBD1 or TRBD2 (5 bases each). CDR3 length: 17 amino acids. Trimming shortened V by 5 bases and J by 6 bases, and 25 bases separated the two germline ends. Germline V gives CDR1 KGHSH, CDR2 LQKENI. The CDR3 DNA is TGTGCCAGCTCAGGGAGTTCCGGAAGGACCCGGGGCAAGACCCAGTACTTC. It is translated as CASSGSSGRTRGKTQYF.

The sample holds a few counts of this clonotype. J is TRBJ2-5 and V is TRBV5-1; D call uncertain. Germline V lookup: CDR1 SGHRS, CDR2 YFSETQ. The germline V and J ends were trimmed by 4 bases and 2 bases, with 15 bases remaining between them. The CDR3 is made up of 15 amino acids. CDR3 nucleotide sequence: TGCGCCAGCAGCCTCCGGACCCGTAGTCAAGAGACCCAGTACTTC. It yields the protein CASSLRTRSQETQYF.

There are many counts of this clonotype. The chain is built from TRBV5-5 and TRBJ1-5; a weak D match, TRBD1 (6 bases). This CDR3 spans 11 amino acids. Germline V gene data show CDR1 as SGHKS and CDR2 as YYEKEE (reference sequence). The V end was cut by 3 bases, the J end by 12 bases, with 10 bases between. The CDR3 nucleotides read TGTGCCAGCAGCTCCGGACAGAGCCAGCATTTT. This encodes CASSSGQSQHF.

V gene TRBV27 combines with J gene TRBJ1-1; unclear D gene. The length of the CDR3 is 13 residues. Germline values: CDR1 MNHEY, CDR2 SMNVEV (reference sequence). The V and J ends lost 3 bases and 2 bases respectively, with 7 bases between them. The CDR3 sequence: CASSFGSNTEAFF. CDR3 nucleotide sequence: TGTGCCAGCAGTTTCGGGTCTAACACTGAAGCTTTCTTT.

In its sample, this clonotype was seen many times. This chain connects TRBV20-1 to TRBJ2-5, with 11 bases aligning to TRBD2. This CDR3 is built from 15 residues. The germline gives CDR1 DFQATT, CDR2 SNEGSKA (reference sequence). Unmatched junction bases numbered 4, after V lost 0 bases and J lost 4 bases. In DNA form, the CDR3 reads TGCAGTGCTAGAGATCGCCTAGCGGGGGGAGAGACCCAGTACTTC. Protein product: CSARDRLAGGETQYF.

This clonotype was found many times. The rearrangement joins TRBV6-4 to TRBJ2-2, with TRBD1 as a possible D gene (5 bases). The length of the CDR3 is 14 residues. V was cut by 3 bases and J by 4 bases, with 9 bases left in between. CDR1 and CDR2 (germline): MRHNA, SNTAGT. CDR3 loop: CASSDQGATGELFF. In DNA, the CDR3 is TGTGCCAGCAGTGATCAGGGCGCCACCGGGGAGCTGTTTTTT.

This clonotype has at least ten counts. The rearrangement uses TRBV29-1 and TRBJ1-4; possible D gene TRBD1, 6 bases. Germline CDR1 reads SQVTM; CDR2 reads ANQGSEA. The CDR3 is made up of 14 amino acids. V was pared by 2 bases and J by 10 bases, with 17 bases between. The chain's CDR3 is CSVEMRGTAPKLFF. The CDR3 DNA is TGCAGCGTTGAAATGAGGGGGACGGCCCCAAAACTGTTTTTT. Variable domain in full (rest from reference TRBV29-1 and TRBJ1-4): SAVISQKPSRDICQRGTSLTIQCQVDSQVTMMFWYRQQPGQSLTLIATANQGSEATYESGFVIDKFPISRPNLTFSTLTVSNMSPEDSSIYLCSVEMRGTAPKLFFGSGTQLSVL.

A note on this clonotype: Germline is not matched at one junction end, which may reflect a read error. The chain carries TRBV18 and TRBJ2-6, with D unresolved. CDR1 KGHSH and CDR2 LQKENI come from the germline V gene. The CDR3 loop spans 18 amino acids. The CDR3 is CASSTLPVSNSWANVLTF. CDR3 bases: TGTGCCAGCTCAACCTTACCTGTATCGAACTCTTGGGCCAACGTCCTGACTTTC.

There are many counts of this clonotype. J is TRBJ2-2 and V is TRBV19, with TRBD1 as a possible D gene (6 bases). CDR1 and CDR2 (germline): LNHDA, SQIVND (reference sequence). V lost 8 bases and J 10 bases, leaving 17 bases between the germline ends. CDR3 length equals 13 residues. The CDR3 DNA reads TGTGCCAGTTTGGACAGCCCACCGGCGGAGCTGTTTTTT. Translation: CASLDSPPAELFF.

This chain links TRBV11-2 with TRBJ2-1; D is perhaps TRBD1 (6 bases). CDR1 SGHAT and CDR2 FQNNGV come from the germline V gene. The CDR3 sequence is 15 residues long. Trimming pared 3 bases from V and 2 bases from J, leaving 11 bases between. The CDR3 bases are TGTGCCAGCAGCTTGCGCAGGGGCACCTACAATGAGCAGTTCTTC. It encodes CASSLRRGTYNEQFF.

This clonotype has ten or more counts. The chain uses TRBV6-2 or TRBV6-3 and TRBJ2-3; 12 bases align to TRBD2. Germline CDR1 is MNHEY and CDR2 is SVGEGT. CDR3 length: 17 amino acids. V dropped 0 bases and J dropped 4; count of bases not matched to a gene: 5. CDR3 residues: CASSYSPSGGGSDTQYF. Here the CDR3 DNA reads TGTGCCAGCAGTTACTCCCCTAGCGGGGGGGGGTCAGATACGCAGTATTTT.

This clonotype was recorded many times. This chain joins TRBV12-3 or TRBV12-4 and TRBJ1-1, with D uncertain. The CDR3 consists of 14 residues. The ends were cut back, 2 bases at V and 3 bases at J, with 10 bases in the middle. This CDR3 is CASSLSQGDTEAFF. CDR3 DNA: TGTGCCAGCAGTTTAAGTCAAGGAGACACTGAAGCTTTCTTT.

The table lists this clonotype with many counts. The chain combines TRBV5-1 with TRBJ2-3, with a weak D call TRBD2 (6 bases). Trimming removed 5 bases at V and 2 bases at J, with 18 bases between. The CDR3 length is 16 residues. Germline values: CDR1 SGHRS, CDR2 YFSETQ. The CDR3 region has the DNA TGCGCCAGCAGGGCTGTCGGAGGGGTCAACACAGATACGCAGTATTTT. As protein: CASRAVGGVNTDTQYF.

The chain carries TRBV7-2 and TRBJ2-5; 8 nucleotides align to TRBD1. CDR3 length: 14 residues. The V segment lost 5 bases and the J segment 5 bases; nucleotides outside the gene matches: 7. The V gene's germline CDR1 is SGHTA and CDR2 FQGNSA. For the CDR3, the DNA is TGTGCCAGCAGCACCCGACAGGGGCGGGAGACCCAGTACTTC. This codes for CASSTRQGRETQYF.

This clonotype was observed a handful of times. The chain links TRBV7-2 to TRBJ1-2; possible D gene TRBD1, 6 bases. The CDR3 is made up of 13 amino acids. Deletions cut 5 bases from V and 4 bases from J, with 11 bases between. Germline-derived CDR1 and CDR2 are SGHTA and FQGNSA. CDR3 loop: CASSPDRTYGYTF. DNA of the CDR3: TGTGCCAGCAGCCCGGACAGAACCTATGGCTACACCTTC.

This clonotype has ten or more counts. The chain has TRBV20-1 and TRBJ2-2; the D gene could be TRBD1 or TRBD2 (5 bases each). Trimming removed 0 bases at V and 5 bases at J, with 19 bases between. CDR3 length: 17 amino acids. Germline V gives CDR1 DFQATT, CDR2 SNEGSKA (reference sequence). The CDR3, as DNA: TGCAGTGCTAGAGAGAAGACCCGGGGCGGTGGAACCGGGGAGCTGTTTTTT. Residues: CSAREKTRGGGTGELFF.

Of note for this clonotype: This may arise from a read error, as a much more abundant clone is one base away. The CDR3 spells CASSWRAGGTDTQYF. The DNA of the CDR3 is TGTGCCAGCAGTTGGAGGGCCGGTGGAACAGATACGCAGTATTTT. V is TRBV2 and J is TRBJ2-3, with a tentative D call TRBD2 (6 bases). Trimming removed 5 bases at V and 3 bases at J, with 15 bases between. Germline V gene sequence: CDR1 SNHLY, CDR2 FYNNEI. The CDR3 covers 15 residues.